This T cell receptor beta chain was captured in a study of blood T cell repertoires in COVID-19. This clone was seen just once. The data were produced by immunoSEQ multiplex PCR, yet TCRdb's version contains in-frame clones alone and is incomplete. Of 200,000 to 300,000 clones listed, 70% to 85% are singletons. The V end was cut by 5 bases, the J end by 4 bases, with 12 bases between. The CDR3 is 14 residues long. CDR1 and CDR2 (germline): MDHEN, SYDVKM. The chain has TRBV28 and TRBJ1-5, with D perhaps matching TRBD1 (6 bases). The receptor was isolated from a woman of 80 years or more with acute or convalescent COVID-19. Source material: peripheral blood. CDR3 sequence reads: CASSGQIRNQPQHF. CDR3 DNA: TGTGCCAGCAGTGGACAGATTCGGAATCAGCCCCAGCATTTT.